The 32 T cell receptor beta chains below were found in one sample sequenced in a study of tumor-infiltrating lymphocytes in localized non-small cell lung cancer. Using immunoSEQ multiplex PCR, the repertoire was profiled, and TCRdb retains in-frame clones only, with some absent. The sample has about 16,000 clones; 70% to 90% are singletons. The sample consisted of uninvolved lung tissue not adjacent to the tumor. The receptors originated from a human donor with non-small cell lung cancer.

The chain links TRBV29-1 to TRBJ2-3; 16 bases map to TRBD2. Germline assignment: CDR1 SQVTM and CDR2 ANQGSEA. The CDR3 spans 18 residues. J lost 3 bases, V lost 7 bases, and 13 bases had no gene match. The CDR3 reads CSAKKGLAGGPGTDTQYF. CDR3 DNA sequence: TGCAGCGCGAAGAAGGGACTAGCGGGAGGGCCGGGGACAGATACGCAGTATTTT.

The chain combines TRBV7-9 with TRBJ1-5; D uncertain. Trimming removed 3 bases from V and 7 bases from J, with 10 bases in between. The V gene's germline CDR1 is SEHNR and CDR2 FQNEAQ (reference sequence). The length of the CDR3 is 13 residues. The CDR3 nucleotides are TGTGCCAGCAGCTTGCGGACGGGACAGCCCCAGCATTTT. Its translation: CASSLRTGQPQHF.

This clone was observed a few times. This chain connects TRBV19 to TRBJ2-7; 9 nucleotides line up with TRBD1. The CDR3 has 14 residues. V shed 4 bases and J 0 bases; nucleotides not matched to a gene: 1. Germline V gene sequence: CDR1 LNHDA, CDR2 SQIVND (reference sequence). The CDR3 nucleotides read TGTGCCAGTAGTACGACAGGGGGCTCCTACGAGCAGTACTTC. It yields the protein CASSTTGGSYEQYF.

The rearrangement joins TRBV5-6 to TRBJ1-1; TRBD1 aligns across 10 bases. This CDR3 spans 14 amino acids. After removal of 4 bases from V and 10 bases from J, the junction contained 10 bases not matched to a gene. The germline V gene encodes CDR1 SGHDT and CDR2 YYEEEE. The CDR3 DNA follows: TGTGCCAGCAGCCAAGGGACAGGGGTTCCGGGAGCTTTCTTT. It codes for CASSQGTGVPGAFF.

The table lists this clone with a few counts. This chain connects TRBV11-2 to TRBJ1-2; tentative D call: TRBD1 (6 bases). V was cut by 1 base and J by 4 bases, with 13 bases left in between. Looked up from germline, CDR1 is SGHAT and CDR2 is FQNNGV. CDR3 length equals 15 residues. The CDR3 loop is CASSLVTGWGYGYTF. The CDR3 bases are TGTGCCAGCAGCTTAGTAACAGGGTGGGGCTATGGCTACACCTTC.

The CDR3 reads CASSKICVRPQETQYF. In DNA, the CDR3 is TGTGCCAGCAGCAAAATTTGCGTACGCCCCCAAGAGACCCAGTACTTC. This chain uses TRBV21-1 with TRBJ2-5; the table gives TRBD2 as D, unverified against the DNA. TRBV21-1 is tagged as a pseudogene. The CDR3 consists of 16 residues.

The J gene is TRBJ2-5, the V gene TRBV5-1; a possible D gene is TRBD2 (6 bases). The J call could be wrong; TRBJ2-7 is a better fit for the DNA end. This CDR3 spans 14 amino acids. Per germline, CDR1 SGHRS and CDR2 YFSETQ. The CDR3 spells CASSLATSSYEQYF. CDR3 DNA sequence: TGCGCCAGCAGCTTAGCGACTAGCTCCTACGAGCAGTACTTC.

The chain recombines TRBV9 with TRBJ1-1; the match to TRBD1 covers 7 bases. Germline V gene data show CDR1 as SGDLS and CDR2 as YYNGEE. Germline trimming cut 4 bases from V and 5 bases from J; bases unmatched to any gene: 11. The length of the CDR3 is 15 residues. Here the CDR3 reads CASSKSGGPGTEAFF. The CDR3 nucleotides read TGTGCCAGCAGCAAATCAGGGGGACCGGGGACTGAAGCTTTCTTT.

The J gene is TRBJ2-7, the V gene TRBV30, with 8 bases identical to TRBD2. V was clipped by 4 bases and J by 2 bases; unmatched bases: 7. The V gene's germline CDR1 is GTSNPN and CDR2 SVGIG (reference sequence). The CDR3 consists of 14 residues. As DNA, the CDR3 is TGTGCCTGGACCTCGTGGGGACTAGCCTACGAGCAGTACTTC. Translating it yields CAWTSWGLAYEQYF. Supplemented by reference TRBV30 and TRBJ2-7, the full variable domain reads SQTIHQWPATLVQPVGSPLSLECTVEGTSNPNLYWYRQAAGRGLQLLFYSVGIGQISSEVPQNLSASRPQDRQFILSSKKLLLSDSGFYLCAWTSWGLAYEQYFGPGTRLTVT.

V usage is TRBV2 and J usage is TRBJ2-7; 7 bases are shared with TRBD1. Germline CDR1 reads SNHLY; CDR2 reads FYNNEI. The CDR3 extends over 13 amino acids. Trimming took 4 bases from V and 3 from J; bases not matched to a gene: 3. CDR3 nucleotides: TGTGCCAGCAGTGGGGACAGATTCTACGAGCAGTACTTC. Translated: CASSGDRFYEQYF.

The chain is built from TRBV5-1 and TRBJ1-6, with unresolved D. Germline V CDR1 and CDR2: SGHRS, YFSETQ. With 0 bases removed from V and 0 bases from J, the gap between germline ends came to 4 bases. This CDR3 has 15 amino acids. In nucleotides, the CDR3 is TGCGCCAGCAGCTTGGAGGTCTCCTATAATTCACCCCTCCACTTT. Its translation is CASSLEVSYNSPLHF.

J is TRBJ1-1 and V is TRBV11-2, with D maybe TRBD1 (6 bases). This CDR3 is 13 amino acids long. Germline CDR1 is SGHAT and CDR2 is FQNNGV. The germline V and J ends were trimmed by 3 bases and 6 bases, with 11 bases remaining between them. CDR3 sequence reads: CASSFTGIAEAFF. The CDR3 nucleotides are TGTGCCAGCAGCTTCACAGGGATCGCTGAAGCTTTCTTT. Supplemented by reference TRBV11-2 and TRBJ1-1, the full variable domain reads EAGVAQSPRYKIIEKRQSVAFWCNPISGHATLYWYQQILGQGPKLLIQFQNNGVVDDSQLPKDRFSAERLKGVDSTLKIQPAKLEDSAVYLCASSFTGIAEAFFGQGTRLTVV.

The chain couples TRBV7-2 to TRBJ1-5; 7 nucleotides match TRBD1. The CDR3 is 13 amino acids. Unmatched junction bases numbered 3, after V lost 3 bases and J lost 7 bases. Germline V gene lookup returns CDR1 SGHTA and CDR2 FQGNSA. The CDR3 DNA is TGTGCCAGCAGCTTCGGACAGGACCAGCCCCAGCATTTT. Residues: CASSFGQDQPQHF.

The CDR3 region has the DNA TGTGCCAGCAGTTTAGAGGGTCCCTATGGCTACACCTTC. It specifies CASSLEGPYGYTF. This rearrangement joins TRBV27 to TRBJ1-2; D is uncertain. V lost 2 bases, J lost 4 bases, and 8 bases lay in between. The CDR3 loop spans 13 amino acids. CDR1 is MNHEY and CDR2 is SMNVEV in the germline V gene (reference sequence).

This clone was detected only a few times. J is TRBJ1-1 and V is TRBV29-1; D is possibly TRBD1 (6 bases). The CDR3 is 13 amino acids. CDR1 and CDR2 from the germline V gene are SQVTM and ANQGSEA. Trimming left V 7 bases short and J 7 bases short, with 19 bases between. CDR3 nucleotides: TGCAGCGCACTCTCTGGGACAAGAGTTGAAGCTTTCTTT. Protein sequence: CSALSGTRVEAFF.

This chain links TRBV5-6 with TRBJ1-2; D might be TRBD1 (6 bases). The ends were cut back, 4 bases at V and 4 bases at J, with 11 bases in the middle. The CDR3 length is 13 residues. CDR1 and CDR2 from the germline V gene are SGHDT and YYEEEE. CDR3 protein: CASSPQGPYGYTF. CDR3 bases: TGTGCCAGCAGCCCTCAGGGGCCCTATGGCTACACCTTC.

The chain is built from TRBV20-1 and TRBJ2-5, with TRBD1 matching 8 bases. Per germline, CDR1 DFQATT and CDR2 SNEGSKA (reference sequence). The CDR3 runs 11 residues. V shed 8 bases, J shed 4 bases, and the junction held 3 bases outside the gene matches. The CDR3 DNA reads TGCAGTTTCAGGGGGCTAGAGACCCAGTACTTC. This encodes CSFRGLETQYF.

CDR3 residues: CASSFTSGMETQYF. The CDR3 DNA is TGTGCCAGCAGCTTCACTAGCGGGATGGAGACCCAGTACTTC. The rearrangement links TRBV7-9 to TRBJ2-5, with TRBD2 matching 10 bases. Germline loops: CDR1 SEHNR, CDR2 FQNEAQ (reference sequence). The CDR3 runs to 14 residues. The V gene end was trimmed by 3 bases and the J gene end by 5 bases; junction bases not matched to a gene: 3.

The chain has TRBV5-1 and TRBJ1-3; 8 nucleotides align to TRBD1. The germline gives CDR1 SGHRS, CDR2 YFSETQ. V shed 3 bases and J 3 bases; nucleotides not matched to a gene: 11. This CDR3 is built from 17 residues. The CDR3 DNA sequence: TGCGCCAGCAGCTCCGATGGACCAGGGGGCGGTGGAAACACCATATATTTT. The encoded protein is CASSSDGPGGGGNTIYF.

The rearrangement links TRBV25-1 to TRBJ2-2; D is uncertain. This CDR3 region has 14 residues. Germline V CDR1 and CDR2: MGHDK, SYGVNS. V was pared by 6 bases and J by 0 bases, with 8 bases between. The DNA of the CDR3 is TGTGCCAGCAGCTATAACGCGAACACCGGGGAGCTGTTTTTT. Protein sequence: CASSYNANTGELFF.

This chain links TRBV28 with TRBJ1-2; D possibly corresponds to TRBD1 (5 bases). Trimming removed 7 bases from V and 8 bases from J, with 20 bases in between. The CDR3 totals 14 residues. Germline loops: CDR1 MDHEN, CDR2 SYDVKM. DNA for the CDR3: TGTGCCAGCATCCATCAGGGATTACAAGGCGGCTACACCTTC. It specifies CASIHQGLQGGYTF.

The CDR3 reads CASSVNLGQPQHF. The CDR3 DNA is TGTGCCAGCAGCGTAAATTTAGGTCAGCCCCAGCATTTT. The gene calls are TRBV7-2 and TRBJ1-5; D uncertain. Trimming stripped 5 bases from V and 6 bases from J, with 11 bases between. Germline V gene lookup returns CDR1 SGHTA and CDR2 FQGNSA. This CDR3 contains 13 residues.

By sample fraction, this clone is medium-sized. The chain employs TRBV19 and TRBJ2-6; 7 nucleotides align to TRBD1. CDR3 length equals 17 residues. Trimming cost V 6 bases and J 2 bases; bases outside gene matches: 10. Germline CDR1 reads LNHDA; CDR2 reads SQIVND (reference sequence). CDR3 in DNA: TGTGCCAGTAGCTCAGACCCAACAGGGGCTGGGGCCAACGTCCTGACTTTC. This translates into CASSSDPTGAGANVLTF.

This chain connects TRBV19 to TRBJ1-2; perhaps TRBD1 as D (5 bases). V shed 7 bases and J shed 2 bases, with 8 bases lying between them. CDR1 is LNHDA, CDR2 SQIVND, per germline (reference sequence). This CDR3 has 12 residues. CDR3 sequence reads: CASTNRNYGYTF. CDR3 nucleotides: TGTGCCAGTACTAACAGGAACTATGGCTACACCTTC.

The V gene is TRBV20-1, the J gene TRBJ2-3; D is uncertain. This CDR3 has 11 amino acids. V was clipped by 3 bases and J by 4 bases, with 5 bases between them. Germline V CDR1 and CDR2: DFQATT, SNEGSKA (reference sequence). The CDR3 is CSASIADTQYF. In DNA, the CDR3 is TGCAGTGCTAGTATCGCAGATACGCAGTATTTT.

The rearrangement links TRBV7-9 to TRBJ1-5; perhaps TRBD1 as D (5 bases). Per germline, CDR1 SEHNR and CDR2 FQNEAQ (reference sequence). Trimming pared 3 bases from V and 5 bases from J, leaving 11 bases between. The CDR3 sequence is 14 residues long. DNA of the CDR3: TGTGCCAGCAGCTTGGCCGGGGGGGATCAGCCCCAGCATTTT. Its translation is CASSLAGGDQPQHF. The full variable domain, completed using reference TRBV7-9 and TRBJ1-5, is DTGVSQNPRHKITKRGQNVTFRCDPISEHNRLYWYRQTLGQGPEFLTYFQNEAQLEKSRLLSDRFSAERPKGSFSTLEIQRTEQGDSAMYLCASSLAGGDQPQHFGDGTRLSIL.

V and J are TRBV7-9 and TRBJ1-5; 7 positions agree with TRBD1. The CDR3 sequence is 15 residues long. V dropped 1 base and J dropped 6; count of bases not matched to a gene: 6. In germline, CDR1 is SEHNR, CDR2 FQNEAQ (reference sequence). Here the CDR3 reads CASSLEGAIPQPQHF. CDR3 coding DNA: TGTGCCAGCAGCTTAGAGGGGGCGATCCCTCAGCCCCAGCATTTT.

V and J are TRBV9 and TRBJ1-5, with D hard to call. The CDR3 has 15 amino acids. Germline CDR1 is SGDLS and CDR2 is YYNGEE. The V end was cut by 0 bases, the J end by 7 bases, with 14 bases between. The CDR3 loop reads CASSVEGVPAQPQHF. CDR3 DNA sequence: TGTGCCAGCAGCGTAGAGGGTGTACCTGCCCAGCCCCAGCATTTT.

The V and J genes are TRBV2 and TRBJ2-2, with D unresolved. Trimming cost V 6 bases and J 4 bases, with 3 bases left between them. This CDR3 spans 11 amino acids. CDR1 and CDR2 from the germline V gene are SNHLY and FYNNEI. In DNA form, the CDR3 reads TGTGCCAGCAGGCTCACCGGGGAGCTGTTTTTT. Its translation is CASRLTGELFF.

This clone was detected only once. V is TRBV28 and J is TRBJ2-7; 9 bases align to TRBD2. The germline CDR1 and CDR2 sequences are MDHEN and SYDVKM. The V segment lost 3 bases and the J segment 3 bases; nucleotides outside the gene matches: 6. CDR3 length: 15 residues. The CDR3 DNA sequence: TGTGCCAGCAGTTTGGAGGGACTAGCCTTCTACGAGCAGTACTTC. The encoded protein is CASSLEGLAFYEQYF.

The V call is TRBV5-4, the J call TRBJ1-2; TRBD1 is a possible D gene (6 bases). V lost 0 bases and J 1 base, leaving 10 bases between the germline ends. CDR3 length: 15 residues. CDR1 is SGHNT, CDR2 YYREEE, per germline (reference sequence). As DNA, the CDR3 is TGTGCCAGCAGCTTGGGCCACAGGGATAACTATGGCTACACCTTC. Its protein product is CASSLGHRDNYGYTF.

The rearrangement joins TRBV5-1 to TRBJ2-2; weak D call: TRBD1 (5 bases). Trimming stripped 0 bases from V and 7 bases from J, with 19 bases between. This CDR3 spans 17 amino acids. Looked up from germline, CDR1 is SGHRS and CDR2 is YFSETQ. The CDR3 sequence: CASSLEGWADFGGELFF. CDR3 DNA sequence: TGCGCCAGCAGCTTGGAGGGGTGGGCAGATTTCGGCGGGGAGCTGTTTTTT.